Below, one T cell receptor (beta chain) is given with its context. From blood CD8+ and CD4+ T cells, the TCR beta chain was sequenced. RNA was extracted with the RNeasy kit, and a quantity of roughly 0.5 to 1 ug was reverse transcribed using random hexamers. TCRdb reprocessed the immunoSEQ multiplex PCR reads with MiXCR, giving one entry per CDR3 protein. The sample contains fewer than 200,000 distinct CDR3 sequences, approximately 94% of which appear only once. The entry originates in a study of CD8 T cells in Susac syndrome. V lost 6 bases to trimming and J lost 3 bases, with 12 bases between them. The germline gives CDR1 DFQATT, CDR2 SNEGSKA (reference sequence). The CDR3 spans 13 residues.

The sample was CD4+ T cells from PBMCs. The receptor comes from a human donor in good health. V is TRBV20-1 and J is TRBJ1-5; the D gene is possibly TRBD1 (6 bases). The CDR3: CSAQDRSNQPQHF. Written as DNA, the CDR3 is TGCAGTGCACAGGACAGATCCAATCAGCCCCAGCATTTT.